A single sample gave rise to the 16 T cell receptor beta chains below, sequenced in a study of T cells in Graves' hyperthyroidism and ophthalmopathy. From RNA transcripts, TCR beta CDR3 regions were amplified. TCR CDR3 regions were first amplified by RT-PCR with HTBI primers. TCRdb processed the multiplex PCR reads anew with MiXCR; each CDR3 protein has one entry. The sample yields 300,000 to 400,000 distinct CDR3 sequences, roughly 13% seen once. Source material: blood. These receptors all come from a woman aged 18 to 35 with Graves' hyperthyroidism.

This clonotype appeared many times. The CDR3 DNA reads TGTGCCAGCACTACTTACATAGCGAATGAGCAGTTCTTC. Amino acids: CASTTYIANEQFF. The chain has TRBV7-2 and TRBJ2-1; TRBD2 might be the D (5 bases). CDR1 is SGHTA, CDR2 FQGNSA, per germline. Trimming took 7 bases from V and 7 from J, leaving 14 bases between them. The CDR3 is 13 residues long.

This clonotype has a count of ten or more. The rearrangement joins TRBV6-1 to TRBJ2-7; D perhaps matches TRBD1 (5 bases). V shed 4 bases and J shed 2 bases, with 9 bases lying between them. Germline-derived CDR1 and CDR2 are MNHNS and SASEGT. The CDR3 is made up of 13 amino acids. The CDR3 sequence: CASSATATYEQYF. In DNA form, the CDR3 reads TGTGCCAGCAGTGCGACAGCGACCTACGAGCAGTACTTC.

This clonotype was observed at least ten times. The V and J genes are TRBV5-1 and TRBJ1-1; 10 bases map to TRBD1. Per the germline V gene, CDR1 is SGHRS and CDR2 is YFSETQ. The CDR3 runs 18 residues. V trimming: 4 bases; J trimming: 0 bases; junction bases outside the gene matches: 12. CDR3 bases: TGCGCCAGCAGCCGGGGGGGACAGGGGCTAGGCCTGAACACTGAAGCTTTCTTT. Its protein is CASSRGGQGLGLNTEAFF.

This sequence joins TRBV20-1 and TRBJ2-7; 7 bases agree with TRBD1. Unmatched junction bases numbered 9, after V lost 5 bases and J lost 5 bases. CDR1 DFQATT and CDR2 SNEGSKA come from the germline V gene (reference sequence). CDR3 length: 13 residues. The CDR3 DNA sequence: TGCAGTGCTCAGACAGGGATAAGCAACGAGCAGTACTTC. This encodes CSAQTGISNEQYF.

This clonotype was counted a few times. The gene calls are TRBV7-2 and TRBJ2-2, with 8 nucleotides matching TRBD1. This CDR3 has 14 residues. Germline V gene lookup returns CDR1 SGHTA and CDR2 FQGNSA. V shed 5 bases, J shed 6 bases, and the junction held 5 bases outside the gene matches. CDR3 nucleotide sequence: TGTGCCAGCAGCCCGGGACAGGTGGCCGGGGAGCTGTTTTTT. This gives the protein CASSPGQVAGELFF.

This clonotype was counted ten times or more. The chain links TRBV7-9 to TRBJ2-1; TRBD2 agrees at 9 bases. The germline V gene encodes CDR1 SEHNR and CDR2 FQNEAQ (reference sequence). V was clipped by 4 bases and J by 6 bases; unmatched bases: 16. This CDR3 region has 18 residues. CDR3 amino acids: CASSSLASAGGRPNEQFF. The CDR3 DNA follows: TGTGCCAGCAGCTCTCTCGCGTCCGCGGGGGGGCGACCCAATGAGCAGTTCTTC. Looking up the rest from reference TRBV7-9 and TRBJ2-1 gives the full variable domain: DTGVSQNPRHKITKRGQNVTFRCDPISEHNRLYWYRQTLGQGPEFLTYFQNEAQLEKSRLLSDRFSAERPKGSFSTLEIQRTEQGDSAMYLCASSSLASAGGRPNEQFFGPGTRLTVL.

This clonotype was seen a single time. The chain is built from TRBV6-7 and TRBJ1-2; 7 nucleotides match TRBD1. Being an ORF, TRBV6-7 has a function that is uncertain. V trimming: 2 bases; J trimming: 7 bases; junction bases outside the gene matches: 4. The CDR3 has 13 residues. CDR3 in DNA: TGTGCCAGCAGTTACAGGGGGCGCGGTGGCTACACCTTC. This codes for CASSYRGRGGYTF.

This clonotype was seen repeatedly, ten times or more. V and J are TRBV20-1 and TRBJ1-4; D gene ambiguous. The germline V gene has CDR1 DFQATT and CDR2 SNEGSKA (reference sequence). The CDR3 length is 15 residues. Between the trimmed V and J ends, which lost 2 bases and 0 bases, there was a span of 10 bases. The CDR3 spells CSARRVSTTNEKLFF. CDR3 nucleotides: TGCAGTGCTAGAAGGGTCAGCACAACTAATGAAAAACTGTTTTTT.

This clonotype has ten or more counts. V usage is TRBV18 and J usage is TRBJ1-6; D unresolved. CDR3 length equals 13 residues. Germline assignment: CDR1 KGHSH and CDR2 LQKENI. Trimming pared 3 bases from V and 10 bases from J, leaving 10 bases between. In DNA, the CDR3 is TGTGCCAGCTCACCGAGGACCGGATCACCCCTCCACTTT. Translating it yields CASSPRTGSPLHF.

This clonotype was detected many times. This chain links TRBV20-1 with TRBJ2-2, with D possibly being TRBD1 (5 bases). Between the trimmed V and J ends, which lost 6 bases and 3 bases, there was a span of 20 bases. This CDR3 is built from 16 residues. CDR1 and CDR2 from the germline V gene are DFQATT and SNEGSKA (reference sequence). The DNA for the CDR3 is TGCAGTGCCAGACGCGGACGTAGGGGCCACACCGGGGAGCTGTTTTTT. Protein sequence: CSARRGRRGHTGELFF.

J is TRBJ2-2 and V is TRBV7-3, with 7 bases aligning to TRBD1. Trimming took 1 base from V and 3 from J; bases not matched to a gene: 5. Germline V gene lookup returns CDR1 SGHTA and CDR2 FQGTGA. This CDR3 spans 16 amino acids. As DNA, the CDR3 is TGTGCCAGCAGCTTAATAAGGGGGCCGGACACCGGGGAGCTGTTTTTT. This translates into CASSLIRGPDTGELFF.

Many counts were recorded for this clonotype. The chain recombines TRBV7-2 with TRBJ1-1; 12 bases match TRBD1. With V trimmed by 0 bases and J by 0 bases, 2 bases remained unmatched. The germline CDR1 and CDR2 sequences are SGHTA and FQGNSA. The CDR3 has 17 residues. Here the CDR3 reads CASSLAGTGGLNTEAFF. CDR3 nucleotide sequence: TGTGCCAGCAGCTTAGCTGGGACAGGGGGCCTGAACACTGAAGCTTTCTTT.

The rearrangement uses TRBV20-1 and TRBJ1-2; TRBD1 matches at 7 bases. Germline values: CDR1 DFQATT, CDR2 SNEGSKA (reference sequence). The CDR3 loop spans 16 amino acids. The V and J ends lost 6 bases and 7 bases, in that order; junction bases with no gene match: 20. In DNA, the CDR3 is TGCAGTGCCCCCAGGGGGAAAAACTTAGGGGGGGGTGGCTACACCTTC. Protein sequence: CSAPRGKNLGGGGYTF.

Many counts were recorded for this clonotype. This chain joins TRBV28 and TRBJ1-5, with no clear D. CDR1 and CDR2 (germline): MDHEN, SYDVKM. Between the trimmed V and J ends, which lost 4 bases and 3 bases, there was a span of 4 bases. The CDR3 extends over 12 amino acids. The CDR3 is CASSSNNQPQHF. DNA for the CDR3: TGTGCCAGCAGTTCGAACAATCAGCCCCAGCATTTT. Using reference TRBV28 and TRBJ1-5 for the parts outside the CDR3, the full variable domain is DVKVTQSSRYLVKRTGEKVFLECVQDMDHENMFWYRQDPGLGLRLIYFSYDVKMKEKGDIPEGYSVSREKKERFSLILESASTNQTSMYLCASSSNNQPQHFGDGTRLSIL.

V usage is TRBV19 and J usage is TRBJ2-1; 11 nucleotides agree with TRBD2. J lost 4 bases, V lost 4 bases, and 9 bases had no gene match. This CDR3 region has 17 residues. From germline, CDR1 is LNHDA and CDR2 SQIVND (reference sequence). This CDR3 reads CASSTRAGTSGYNEQFF. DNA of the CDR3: TGTGCCAGTAGTACAAGAGCCGGGACTAGCGGATACAATGAGCAGTTCTTC.

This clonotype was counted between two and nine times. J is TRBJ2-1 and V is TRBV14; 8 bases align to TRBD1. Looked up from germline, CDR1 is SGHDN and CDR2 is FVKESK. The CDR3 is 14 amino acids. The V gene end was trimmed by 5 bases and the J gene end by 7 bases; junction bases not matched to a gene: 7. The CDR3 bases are TGTGCCAGCAGCGGACAGGGATTAATGAATGAGCAGTTCTTC. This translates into CASSGQGLMNEQFF. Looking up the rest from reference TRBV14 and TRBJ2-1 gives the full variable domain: EAGVTQFPSHSVIEKGQTVTLRCDPISGHDNLYWYRRVMGKEIKFLLHFVKESKQDESGMPNNRFLAERTGGTYSTLKVQPAELEDSGVYFCASSGQGLMNEQFFGPGTRLTVL.